This entry describes one T cell receptor (beta chain). Per the germline V gene, CDR1 is SGHNT and CDR2 is YENEEA. The CDR3 spans 16 residues. V lost 0 bases to trimming and J lost 4 bases, with 15 bases between them. These data originate in a study of blood T cell repertoires in COVID-19. Study background: COVID-19 samples from acute and convalescent phases originated in the United States, Italy and Spain. T cells, B-cell-depleted T cells, or PBMCs supplied cDNA or gDNA.

Methods used by the authors: The authors estimated nucleated cell counts from reference gene primer amplification. Repertoires were generated with immunoSEQ multiplex PCR, while TCRdb's copy carries only in-frame clones and drops some. The DNA was the basis for D and trimming; V, J and clone size are from that table. The sample records 150,000 or so clones, around 88% being singletons. The sequence came from a human donor in a cohort sampled during active COVID-19. Material: peripheral blood. The gene calls are TRBV11-3 and TRBJ1-2; the D is unclear. As DNA, the CDR3 is TGTGCCAGCAGCTTAGAAGGGCGAGCGGGAGCCTATGGCTACACCTTC. It encodes CASSLEGRAGAYGYTF.